Sequencing of this TCR beta chain was carried out in a study of cytomegalovirus exposure and HLA in healthy donors. The study's findings and limits: Cytomegalovirus status was reportedly diagnosed by the classifier with high specificity and sensitivity. While the bulk of TCR sequences proved rare, some public TCRs turned up in many donors.

These donors, healthy bone marrow donors, were studied. PCR amplification relied on 60 Vbeta primers (plus 13 Jbeta primers). As processed by the authors: The count from a later analysis was 79 million or so unique TCR beta chains, approximately 9.9 million of them shared. Produced via immunoSEQ multiplex PCR; TCRdb's table is partial and in-frame only. V and J calls and clone size are those listed in that table; D and trimming were worked out from the DNA. This sample yields 100,000 to 150,000 clones, of which approximately 80% are seen a single time; over 10% belongs to the top ten. On this clone: Its antigen is not identified. Other DNA sequences of this sample code for an identical CDR3.

From germline, CDR1 is MNHNS and CDR2 SASEGT. Trimming removed 3 bases at V and 7 bases at J, with 10 bases between. The CDR3 is made up of 13 amino acids. The sequence derives from a middle-aged woman in good health and CMV-seropositive. This chain connects TRBV6-1 to TRBJ2-1, with D unclear. Source material: PBMCs. The CDR3 here is CASSESGRNEQFF. The CDR3 DNA is TGTGCCAGCAGTGAGTCAGGAAGGAATGAGCAGTTCTTC.